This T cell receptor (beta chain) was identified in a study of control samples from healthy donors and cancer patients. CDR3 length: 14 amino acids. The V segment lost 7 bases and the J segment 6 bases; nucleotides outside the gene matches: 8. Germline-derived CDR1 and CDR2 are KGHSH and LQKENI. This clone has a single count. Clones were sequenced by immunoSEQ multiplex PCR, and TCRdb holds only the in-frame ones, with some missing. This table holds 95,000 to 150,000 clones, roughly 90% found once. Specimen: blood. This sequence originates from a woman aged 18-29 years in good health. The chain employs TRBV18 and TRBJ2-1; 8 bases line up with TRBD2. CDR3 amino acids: CASYRLARPNEQFF. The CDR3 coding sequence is TGTGCCAGCTACAGACTAGCGCGCCCCAATGAGCAGTTCTTC. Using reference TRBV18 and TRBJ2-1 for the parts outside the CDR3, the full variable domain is NAGVMQNPRHLVRRRGQEARLRCSPMKGHSHVYWYRQLPEEGLKFMVYLQKENIIDESGMPKERFSAEFPKEGPSILRIQQVVRGDSAAYFCASYRLARPNEQFFGPGTRLTVL.